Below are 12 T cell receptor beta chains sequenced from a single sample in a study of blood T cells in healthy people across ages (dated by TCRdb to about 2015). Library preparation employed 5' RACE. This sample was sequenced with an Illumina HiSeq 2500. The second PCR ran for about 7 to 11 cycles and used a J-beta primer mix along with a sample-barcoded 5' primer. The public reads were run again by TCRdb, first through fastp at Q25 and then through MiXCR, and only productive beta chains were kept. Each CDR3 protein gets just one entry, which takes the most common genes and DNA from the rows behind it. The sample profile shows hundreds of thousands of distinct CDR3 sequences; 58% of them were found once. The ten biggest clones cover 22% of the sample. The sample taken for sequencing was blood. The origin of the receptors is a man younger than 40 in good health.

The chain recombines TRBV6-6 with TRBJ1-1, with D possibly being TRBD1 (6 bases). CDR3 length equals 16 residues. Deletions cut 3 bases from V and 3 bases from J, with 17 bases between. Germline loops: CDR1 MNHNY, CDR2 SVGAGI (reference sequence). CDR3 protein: CASSYTFEQGDTEAFF. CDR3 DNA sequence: TGTGCCAGCAGTTATACTTTCGAACAGGGAGACACTGAAGCTTTCTTT.

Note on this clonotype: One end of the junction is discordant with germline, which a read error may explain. The CDR3 bases are TGTGCCATCGGTGACGCAGGCGGGAGGGCCTACAATGAGCAGTTCTTC. Encoded protein: CAIGDAGGRAYNEQFF. The chain combines TRBV10-3 with TRBJ2-1; 9 positions agree with TRBD2. The CDR3 has 16 amino acids. Germline CDR1 is ENHRY and CDR2 is SYGVKD.

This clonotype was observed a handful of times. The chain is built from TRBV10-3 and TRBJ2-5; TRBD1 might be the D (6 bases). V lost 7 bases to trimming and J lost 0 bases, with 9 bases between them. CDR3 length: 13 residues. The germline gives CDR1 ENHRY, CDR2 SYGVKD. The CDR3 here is CAIMDSYQETQYF. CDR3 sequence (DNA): TGTGCCATCATGGACAGTTACCAAGAGACCCAGTACTTC.

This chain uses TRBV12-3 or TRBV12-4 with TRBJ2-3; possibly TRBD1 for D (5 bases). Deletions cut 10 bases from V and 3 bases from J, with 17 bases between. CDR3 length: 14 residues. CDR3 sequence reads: CANTRARLTDTQYF. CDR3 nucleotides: TGTGCCAACACCAGGGCCCGGCTGACAGATACGCAGTATTTT.

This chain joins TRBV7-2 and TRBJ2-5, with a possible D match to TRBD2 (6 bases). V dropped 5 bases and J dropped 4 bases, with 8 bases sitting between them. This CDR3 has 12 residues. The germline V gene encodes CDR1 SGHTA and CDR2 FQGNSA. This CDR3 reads CASSGGLETQYF. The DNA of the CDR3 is TGTGCCAGCAGCGGAGGGTTAGAGACCCAGTACTTC.

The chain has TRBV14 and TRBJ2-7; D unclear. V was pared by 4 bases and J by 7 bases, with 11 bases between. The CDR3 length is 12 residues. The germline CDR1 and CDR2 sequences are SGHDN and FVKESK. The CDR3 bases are TGTGCCAGCAGCCCCTCTTATGAGGAGCAGTACTTC. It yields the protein CASSPSYEEQYF.

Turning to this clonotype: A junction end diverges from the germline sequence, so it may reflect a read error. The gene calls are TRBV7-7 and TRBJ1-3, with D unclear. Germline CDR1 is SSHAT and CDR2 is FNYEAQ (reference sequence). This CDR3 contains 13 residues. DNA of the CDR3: TGTGCTAGCAGCCCGGCGGCAGGAAACACCATATATTTT. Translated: CASSPAAGNTIYF.

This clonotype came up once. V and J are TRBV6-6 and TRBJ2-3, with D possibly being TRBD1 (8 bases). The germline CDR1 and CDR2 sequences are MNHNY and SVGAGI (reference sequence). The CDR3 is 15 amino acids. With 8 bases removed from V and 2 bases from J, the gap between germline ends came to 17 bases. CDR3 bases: TGTGCCAGCGGGGGGGGACAGGTCGCCACAGATACGCAGTATTTT. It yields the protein CASGGGQVATDTQYF.

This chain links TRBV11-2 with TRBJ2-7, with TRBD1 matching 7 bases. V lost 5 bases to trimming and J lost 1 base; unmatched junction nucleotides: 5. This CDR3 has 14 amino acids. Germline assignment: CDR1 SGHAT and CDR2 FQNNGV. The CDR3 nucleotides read TGTGCCAGCAGCAAAGACAGGGTTTCCTACGAGCAGTACTTC. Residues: CASSKDRVSYEQYF.

DNA of the CDR3: TGTGCCGCAGCGGGGGGAGCGAGTAACGAAAAACTGTTTTTT. This translates into CAAAGGASNEKLFF. The chain links TRBV27 to TRBJ1-4; D is perhaps TRBD1 (5 bases). Germline V CDR1 and CDR2: MNHEY, SMNVEV (reference sequence). The V end was cut by 11 bases, the J end by 8 bases, with 21 bases between. This CDR3 is built from 14 residues.

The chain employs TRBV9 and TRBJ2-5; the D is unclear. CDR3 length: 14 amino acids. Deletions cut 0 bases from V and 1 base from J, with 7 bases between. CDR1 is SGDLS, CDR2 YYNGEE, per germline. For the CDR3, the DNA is TGTGCCAGCAGCGTAGACTTCGGCCAAGAGACCCAGTACTTC. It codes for CASSVDFGQETQYF.

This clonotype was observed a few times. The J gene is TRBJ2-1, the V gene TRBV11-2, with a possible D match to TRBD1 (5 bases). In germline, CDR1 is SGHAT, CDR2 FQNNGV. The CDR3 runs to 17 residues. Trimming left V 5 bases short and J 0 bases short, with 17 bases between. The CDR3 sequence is CASSPRGTGSSYNEQFF. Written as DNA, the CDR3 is TGTGCCAGCAGCCCACGAGGAACAGGAAGCTCCTACAATGAGCAGTTCTTC.